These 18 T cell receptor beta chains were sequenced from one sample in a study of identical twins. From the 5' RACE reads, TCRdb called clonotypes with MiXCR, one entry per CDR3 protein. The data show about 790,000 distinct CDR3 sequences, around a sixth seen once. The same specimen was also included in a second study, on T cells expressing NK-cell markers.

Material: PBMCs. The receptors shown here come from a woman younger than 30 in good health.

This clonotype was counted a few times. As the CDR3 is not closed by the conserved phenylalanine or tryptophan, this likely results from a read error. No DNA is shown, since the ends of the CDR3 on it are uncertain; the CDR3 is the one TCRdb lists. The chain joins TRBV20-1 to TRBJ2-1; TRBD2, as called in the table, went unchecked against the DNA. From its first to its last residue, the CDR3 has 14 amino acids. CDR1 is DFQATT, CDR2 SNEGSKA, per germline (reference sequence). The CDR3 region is CSAIPILFSGKSSY.

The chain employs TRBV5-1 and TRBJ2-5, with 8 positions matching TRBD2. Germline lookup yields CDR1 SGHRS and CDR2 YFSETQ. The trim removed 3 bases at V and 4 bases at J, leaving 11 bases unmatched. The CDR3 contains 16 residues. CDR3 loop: CASSSHLAGHGETQYF. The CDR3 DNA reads TGCGCCAGCAGCTCACATTTAGCGGGGCACGGAGAGACCCAGTACTTC. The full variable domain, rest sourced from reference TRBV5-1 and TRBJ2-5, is KAGVTQTPRYLIKTRGQQVTLSCSPISGHRSVSWYQQTPGQGLQFLFEYFSETQRNKGNFPGRFSGRQFSNSRSEMNVSTLELGDSALYLCASSSHLAGHGETQYFGPGTRLLVL.

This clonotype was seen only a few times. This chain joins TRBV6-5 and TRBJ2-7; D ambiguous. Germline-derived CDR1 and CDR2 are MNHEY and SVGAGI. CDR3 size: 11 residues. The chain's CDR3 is CVTQENYEQYF. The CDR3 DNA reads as TGTGTCACACAAGAAAACTACGAGCAGTACTTC.

The CDR3: CASSPGTDETQYF. CDR3 DNA: TGTGCCAGCTCACCTGGGACAGACGAGACCCAGTACTTC. The chain employs TRBV18 and TRBJ2-5, with 7 nucleotides matching TRBD1. Germline-derived CDR1 and CDR2 are KGHSH and LQKENI. V lost 3 bases and J lost 5; bases outside the gene matches: 3. The CDR3 is made up of 13 amino acids. Based on the CDR3 plus reference TRBV18 and TRBJ2-5, the full variable domain is NAGVMQNPRHLVRRRGQEARLRCSPMKGHSHVYWYRQLPEEGLKFMVYLQKENIIDESGMPKERFSAEFPKEGPSILRIQQVVRGDSAAYFCASSPGTDETQYFGPGTRLLVL.

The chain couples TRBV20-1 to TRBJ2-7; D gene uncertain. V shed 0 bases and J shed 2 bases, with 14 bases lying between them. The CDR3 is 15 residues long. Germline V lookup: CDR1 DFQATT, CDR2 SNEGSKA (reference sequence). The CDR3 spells CSAREEKGTPYEQYF. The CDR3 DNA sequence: TGCAGTGCTAGAGAGGAGAAGGGAACCCCCTACGAGCAGTACTTC.

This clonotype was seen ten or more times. The CDR3 coding sequence is TGTGCCAGCAGTCCCGGGACAGGGGGTGAAGCTTTCTTT. Protein: CASSPGTGGEAFF. V usage is TRBV12-3 or TRBV12-4 and J usage is TRBJ1-1; TRBD1 agrees at 11 bases. J was trimmed by 7 bases and V by 5 bases; bases with no gene match: 3. The CDR3 runs 13 residues.

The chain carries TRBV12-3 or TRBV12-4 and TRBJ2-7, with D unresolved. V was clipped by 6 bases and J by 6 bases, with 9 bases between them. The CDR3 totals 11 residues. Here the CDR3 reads CASRRSLEQYF. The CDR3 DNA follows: TGTGCCAGCAGGAGGTCGCTCGAGCAGTACTTC.

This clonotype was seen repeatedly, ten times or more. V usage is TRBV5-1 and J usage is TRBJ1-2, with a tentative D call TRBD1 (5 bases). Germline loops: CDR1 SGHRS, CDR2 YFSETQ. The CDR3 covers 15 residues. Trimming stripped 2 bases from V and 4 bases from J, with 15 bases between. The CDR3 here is CASSLIGQGGYGYTF. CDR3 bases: TGCGCCAGCAGCTTAATTGGGCAGGGCGGCTATGGCTACACCTTC.

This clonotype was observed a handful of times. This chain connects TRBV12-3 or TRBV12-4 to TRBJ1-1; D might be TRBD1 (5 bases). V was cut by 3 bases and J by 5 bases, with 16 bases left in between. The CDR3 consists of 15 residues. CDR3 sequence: CASSFLGPGRTEAFF. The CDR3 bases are TGTGCCAGCAGTTTCTTGGGGCCCGGGCGGACTGAAGCTTTCTTT.

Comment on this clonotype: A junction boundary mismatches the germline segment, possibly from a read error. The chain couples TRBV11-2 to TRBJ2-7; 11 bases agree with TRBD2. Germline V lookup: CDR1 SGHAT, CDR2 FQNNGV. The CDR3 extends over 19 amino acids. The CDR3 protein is CASSLEGLAGGIHSYEQYF. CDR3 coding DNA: TGTGCCAGCAGCCTAGAGGGTCTAGCGGGAGGAATTCACTCCTACGAGCAGTACTTC.

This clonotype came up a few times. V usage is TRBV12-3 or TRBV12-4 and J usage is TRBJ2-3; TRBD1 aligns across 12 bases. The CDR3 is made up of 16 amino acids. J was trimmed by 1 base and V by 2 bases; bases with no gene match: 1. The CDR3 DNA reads TGTGCCAGCAGTTTAAGGGACAGGGGGCGCACAGATACGCAGTATTTT. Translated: CASSLRDRGRTDTQYF.

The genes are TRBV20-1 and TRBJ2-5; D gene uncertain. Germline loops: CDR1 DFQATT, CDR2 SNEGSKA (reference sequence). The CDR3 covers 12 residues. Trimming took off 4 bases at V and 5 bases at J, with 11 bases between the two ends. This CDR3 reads CSATDNGETQYF. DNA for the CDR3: TGCAGTGCTACGGATAACGGGGAGACCCAGTACTTC.

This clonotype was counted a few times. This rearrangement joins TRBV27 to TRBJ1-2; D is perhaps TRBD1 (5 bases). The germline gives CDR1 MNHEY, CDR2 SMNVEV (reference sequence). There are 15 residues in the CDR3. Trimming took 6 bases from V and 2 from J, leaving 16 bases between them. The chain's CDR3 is CASRREAGSNYGYTF. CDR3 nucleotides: TGTGCCAGCAGAAGGGAGGCAGGGTCCAACTATGGCTACACCTTC.

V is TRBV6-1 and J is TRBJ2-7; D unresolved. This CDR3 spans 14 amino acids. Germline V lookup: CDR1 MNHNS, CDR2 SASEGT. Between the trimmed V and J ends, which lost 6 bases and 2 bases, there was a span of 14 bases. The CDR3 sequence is CASSPGAATYEQYF. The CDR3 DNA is TGTGCCAGCAGCCCGGGTGCGGCCACCTACGAGCAGTACTTC.

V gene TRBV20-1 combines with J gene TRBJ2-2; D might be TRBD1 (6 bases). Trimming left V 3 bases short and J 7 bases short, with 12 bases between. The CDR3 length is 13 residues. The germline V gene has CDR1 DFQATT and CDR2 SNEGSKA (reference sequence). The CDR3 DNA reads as TGCAGTGCTAGTAGGACAGAGGGCGGGGAGCTGTTTTTT. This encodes CSASRTEGGELFF.

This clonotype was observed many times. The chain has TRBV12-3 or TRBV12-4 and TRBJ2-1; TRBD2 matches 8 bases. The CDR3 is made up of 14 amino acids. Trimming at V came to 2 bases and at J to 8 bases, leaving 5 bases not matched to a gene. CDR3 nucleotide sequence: TGTGCCAGCAGTTTAACAGCGGGGGACTATGAGCAGTTCTTC. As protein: CASSLTAGDYEQFF.

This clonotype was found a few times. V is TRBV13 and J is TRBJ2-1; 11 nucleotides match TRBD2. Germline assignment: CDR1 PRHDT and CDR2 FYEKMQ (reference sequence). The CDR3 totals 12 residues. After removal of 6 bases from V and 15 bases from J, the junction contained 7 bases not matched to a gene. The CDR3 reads CASRRTSGSSFF. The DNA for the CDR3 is TGTGCCAGCAGACGAACTAGCGGGAGTTCGTTCTTC.

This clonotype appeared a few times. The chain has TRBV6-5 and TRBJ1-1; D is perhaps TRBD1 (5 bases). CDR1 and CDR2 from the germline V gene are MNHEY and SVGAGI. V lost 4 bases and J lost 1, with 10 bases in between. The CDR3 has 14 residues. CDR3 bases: TGTGCCAGCAGTTCCTCGGACACGAACACTGAAGCTTTCTTT. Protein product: CASSSSDTNTEAFF.